Each of the 2 T cell receptor beta chains below was sequenced from the same sample in a study of T cell responses to AZD1222 COVID-19 vaccine. The method was immunoSEQ multiplex PCR; TCRdb's version includes in-frame clones alone and lacks a portion of them. The table lists under 250,000 clones, 85% to 95% of them singletons, with around 1% in the top ten. The sample here was peripheral blood, taken on day 0 of MenACWY control vaccination. All receptors derive from an adult in good health.

The rearrangement links TRBV7-6 to TRBJ2-1; D may be TRBD2 (7 bases). This CDR3 contains 15 residues. V was pared by 1 base and J by 5 bases, with 12 bases between. From germline, CDR1 is SGHVS and CDR2 FNYEAQ. DNA of the CDR3: TGTGCCAGCAGCTTAGGGCCGGGGGGCAACAATGAGCAGTTCTTC. This translates into CASSLGPGGNNEQFF.

This rearrangement joins TRBV28 to TRBJ1-4, with 7 bases identical to TRBD1. This CDR3 is 14 amino acids long. From germline, CDR1 is MDHEN and CDR2 SYDVKM. The V segment lost 3 bases and the J segment 8 bases; nucleotides outside the gene matches: 6. The CDR3, as DNA: TGTGCCAGCAGTTTCCAGGGGGAATCGGAAAAACTGTTTTTT. This encodes CASSFQGESEKLFF.